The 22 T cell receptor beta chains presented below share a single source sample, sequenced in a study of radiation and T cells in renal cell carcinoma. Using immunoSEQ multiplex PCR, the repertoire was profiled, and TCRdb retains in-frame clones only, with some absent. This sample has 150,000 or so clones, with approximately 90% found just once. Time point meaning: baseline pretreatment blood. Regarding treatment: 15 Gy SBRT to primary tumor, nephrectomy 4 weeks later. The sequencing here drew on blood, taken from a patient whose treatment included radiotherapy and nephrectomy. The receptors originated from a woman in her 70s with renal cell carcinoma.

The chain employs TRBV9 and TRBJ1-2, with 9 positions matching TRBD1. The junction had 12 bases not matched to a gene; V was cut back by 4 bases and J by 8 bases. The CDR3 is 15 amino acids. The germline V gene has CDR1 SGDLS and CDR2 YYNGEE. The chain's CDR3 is CASSPGQGRGGGYTF. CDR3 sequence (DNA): TGTGCCAGCAGCCCGGGACAGGGCCGGGGAGGCGGCTACACCTTC.

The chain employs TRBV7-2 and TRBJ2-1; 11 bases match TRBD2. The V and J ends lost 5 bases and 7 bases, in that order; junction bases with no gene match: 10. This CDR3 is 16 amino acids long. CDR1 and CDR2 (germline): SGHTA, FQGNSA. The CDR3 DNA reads TGTGCCAGCAGCGAAAGTAGCGGGGGGGCGGAAAATGAGCAGTTCTTC. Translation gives CASSESSGGAENEQFF.

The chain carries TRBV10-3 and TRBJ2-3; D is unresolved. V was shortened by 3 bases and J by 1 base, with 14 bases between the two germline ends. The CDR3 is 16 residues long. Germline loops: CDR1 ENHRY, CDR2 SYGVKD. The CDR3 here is CAISESMATRTDTQYF. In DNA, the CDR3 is TGTGCCATCAGTGAAAGCATGGCAACCCGCACAGATACGCAGTATTTT.

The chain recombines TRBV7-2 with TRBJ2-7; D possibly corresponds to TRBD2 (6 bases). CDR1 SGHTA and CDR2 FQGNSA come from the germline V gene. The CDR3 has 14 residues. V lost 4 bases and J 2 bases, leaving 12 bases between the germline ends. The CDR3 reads CASSSPGLTYEQYF. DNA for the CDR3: TGTGCCAGCAGCTCCCCGGGACTCACCTACGAGCAGTACTTC.

CDR3 DNA: TGTGCCTGGAGTGTGGGAGAGCTAAATATGAACACTGAAGCTTTCTTT. As protein: CAWSVGELNMNTEAFF. This chain joins TRBV30 and TRBJ1-1; no clear D gene. Trimming cost V 0 bases and J 0 bases, with 14 bases left between them. The CDR3 has 16 amino acids. The germline V gene encodes CDR1 GTSNPN and CDR2 SVGIG (reference sequence).

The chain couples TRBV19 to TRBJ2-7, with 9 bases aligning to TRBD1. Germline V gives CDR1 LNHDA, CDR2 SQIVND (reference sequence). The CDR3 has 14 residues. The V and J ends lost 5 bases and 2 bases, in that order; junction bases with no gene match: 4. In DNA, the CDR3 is TGTGCCAGTAGTGCCGGGACAGGGCCCTACGAGCAGTACTTC. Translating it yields CASSAGTGPYEQYF.

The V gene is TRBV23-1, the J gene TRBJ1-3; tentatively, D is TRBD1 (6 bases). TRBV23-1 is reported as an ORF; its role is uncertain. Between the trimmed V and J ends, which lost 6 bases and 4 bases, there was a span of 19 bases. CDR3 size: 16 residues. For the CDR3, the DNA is TGCGCCAGCAGGGTCCCTACACAGGGAGAAGGAAACACCATATATTTT. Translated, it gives CASRVPTQGEGNTIYF.

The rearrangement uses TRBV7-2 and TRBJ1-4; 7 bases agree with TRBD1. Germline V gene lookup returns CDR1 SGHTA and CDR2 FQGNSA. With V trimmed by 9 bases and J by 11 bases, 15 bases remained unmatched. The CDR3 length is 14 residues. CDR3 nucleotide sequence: TGTGCCAGTCAGATTAACAGGGGCCACCCCAAACTGTTTTTT. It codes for CASQINRGHPKLFF.

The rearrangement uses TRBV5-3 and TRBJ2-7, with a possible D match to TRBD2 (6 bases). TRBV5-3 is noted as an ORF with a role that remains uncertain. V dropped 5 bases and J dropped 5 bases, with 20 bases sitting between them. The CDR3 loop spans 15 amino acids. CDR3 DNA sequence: TGTGCCAGAAGATACCGGGACTTTAAACGCAACGAGCAGTACTTC. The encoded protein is CARRYRDFKRNEQYF.

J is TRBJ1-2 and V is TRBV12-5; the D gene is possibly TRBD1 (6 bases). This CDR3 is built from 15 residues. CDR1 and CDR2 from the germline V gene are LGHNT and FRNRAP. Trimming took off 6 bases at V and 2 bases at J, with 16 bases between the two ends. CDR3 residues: CASGPGTPLNYGYTF. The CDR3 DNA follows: TGTGCTAGTGGCCCCGGGACACCCCTAAACTATGGCTACACCTTC.

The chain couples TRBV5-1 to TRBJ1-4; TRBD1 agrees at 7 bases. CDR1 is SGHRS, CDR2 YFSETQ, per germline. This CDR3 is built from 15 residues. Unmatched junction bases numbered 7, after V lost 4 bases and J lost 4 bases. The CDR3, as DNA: TGCGCCAGCAGCCCGTGGACAGGACTTAATGAAAAACTGTTTTTT. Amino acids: CASSPWTGLNEKLFF.

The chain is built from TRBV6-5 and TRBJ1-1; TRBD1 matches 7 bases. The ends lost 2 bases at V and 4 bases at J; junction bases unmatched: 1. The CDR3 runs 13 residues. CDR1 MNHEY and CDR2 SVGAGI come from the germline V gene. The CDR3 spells CASSYPGGTEAFF. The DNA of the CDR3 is TGTGCCAGCAGTTACCCAGGGGGCACTGAAGCTTTCTTT.

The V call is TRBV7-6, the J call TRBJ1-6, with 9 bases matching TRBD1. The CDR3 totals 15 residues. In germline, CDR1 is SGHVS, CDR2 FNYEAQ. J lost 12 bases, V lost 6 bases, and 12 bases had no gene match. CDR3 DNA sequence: TGTGCCAGCAGTCAAAAGGGGACAGGGCGGGTACCCCTCCACTTT. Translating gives CASSQKGTGRVPLHF.

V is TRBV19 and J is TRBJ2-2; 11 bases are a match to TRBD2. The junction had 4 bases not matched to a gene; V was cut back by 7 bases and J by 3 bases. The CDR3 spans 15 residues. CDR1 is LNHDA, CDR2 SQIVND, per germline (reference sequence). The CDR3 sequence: CASTPLAGDTGELFF. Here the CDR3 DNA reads TGTGCCAGTACCCCACTAGCGGGGGACACCGGGGAGCTGTTTTTT. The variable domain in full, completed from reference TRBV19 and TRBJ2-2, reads DGGITQSPKYLFRKEGQNVTLSCEQNLNHDAMYWYRQDPGQGLRLIYYSQIVNDFQKGDIAEGYSVSREKKESFPLTVTSAQKNPTAFYLCASTPLAGDTGELFFGEGSRLTVL.

CDR3 residues: CASSQQNSGNTIYF. CDR3 in DNA: TGTGCCAGCAGTCAACAGAACTCTGGAAACACCATATATTTT. The V gene is TRBV7-6, the J gene TRBJ1-3; no firm D call. The CDR3 is 14 residues long. Germline CDR1 and CDR2: SGHVS and FNYEAQ. V dropped 6 bases and J dropped 0 bases, with 9 bases sitting between them.

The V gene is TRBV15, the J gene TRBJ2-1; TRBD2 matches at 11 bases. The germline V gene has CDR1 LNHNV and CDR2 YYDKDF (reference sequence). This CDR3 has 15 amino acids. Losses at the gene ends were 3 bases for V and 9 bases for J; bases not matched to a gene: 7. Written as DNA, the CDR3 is TGTGCCACCAGCAGTTCTAGCGGGGGGAGTATTGAGCAGTTCTTC. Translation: CATSSSSGGSIEQFF.

The CDR3 reads CASSPRGGVAKNIQYF. DNA for the CDR3: TGTGCCAGCAGCCCTCGGGGGGGGGTAGCCAAAAACATTCAGTACTTC. This chain uses TRBV7-2 with TRBJ2-4, with TRBD2 matching 8 bases. The CDR3 is made up of 16 amino acids. Germline trimming cut 5 bases from V and 0 bases from J; bases unmatched to any gene: 6. From germline, CDR1 is SGHTA and CDR2 FQGNSA.

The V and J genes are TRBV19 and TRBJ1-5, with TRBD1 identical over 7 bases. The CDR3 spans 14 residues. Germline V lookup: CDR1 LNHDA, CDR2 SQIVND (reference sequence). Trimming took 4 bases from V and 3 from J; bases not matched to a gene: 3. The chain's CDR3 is CASSRTGDNQPQHF. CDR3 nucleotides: TGTGCCAGTAGTAGGACAGGAGACAATCAGCCCCAGCATTTT.

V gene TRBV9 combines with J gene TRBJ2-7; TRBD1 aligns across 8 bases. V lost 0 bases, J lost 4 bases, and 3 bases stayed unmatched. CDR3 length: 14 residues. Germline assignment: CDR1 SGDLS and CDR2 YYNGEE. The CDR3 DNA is TGTGCCAGCAGCGTAGCGAACAGGGGGTACGAGCAGTACTTC. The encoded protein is CASSVANRGYEQYF. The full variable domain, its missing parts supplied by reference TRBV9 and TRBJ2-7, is DSGVTQTPKHLITATGQRVTLRCSPRSGDLSVYWYQQSLDQGLQFLIQYYNGEERAKGNILERFSAQQFPDLHSELNLSSLELGDSALYFCASSVANRGYEQYFGPGTRLTVT.

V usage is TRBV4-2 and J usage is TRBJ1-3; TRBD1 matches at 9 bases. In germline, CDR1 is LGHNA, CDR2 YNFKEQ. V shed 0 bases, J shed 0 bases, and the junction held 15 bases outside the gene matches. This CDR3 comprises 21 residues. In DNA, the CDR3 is TGTGCCAGCAGCCAAGAAAGGATTGGACAGGGGAGGCTGAGCTCTGGAAACACCATATATTTT. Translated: CASSQERIGQGRLSSGNTIYF.

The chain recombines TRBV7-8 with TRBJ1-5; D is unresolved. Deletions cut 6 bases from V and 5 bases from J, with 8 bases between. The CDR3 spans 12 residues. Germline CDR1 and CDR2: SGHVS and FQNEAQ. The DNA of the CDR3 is TGTGCCAGCAGTGCTAGAGATCAGCCCCAGCATTTT. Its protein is CASSARDQPQHF.

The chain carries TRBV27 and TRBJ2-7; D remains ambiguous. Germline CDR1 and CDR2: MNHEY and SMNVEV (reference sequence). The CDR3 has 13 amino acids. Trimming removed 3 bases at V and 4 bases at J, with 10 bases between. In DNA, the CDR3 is TGTGCCAGCAGTTTCGTCACCTTATACGAGCAGTACTTC. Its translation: CASSFVTLYEQYF.